This T cell receptor beta chain came from a study of a mutant IDH1 vaccine in newly diagnosed glioma. As to time point: week 47, end of study. Every vaccine dose comprised 300 ug of mutant IDH1 20-mer peptide plus topical imiquimod. TCRdb's copy holds only in-frame clones and misses some; the assay was immunoSEQ multiplex PCR. The sample records over 80,000 clones, more than 80% being singletons. V shed 4 bases, J shed 2 bases, and the junction held 7 bases outside the gene matches. In germline, CDR1 is SGDLS, CDR2 YYNGEE. This CDR3 comprises 15 residues. In regard to this clone: What it binds is not known.

The chain couples TRBV9 to TRBJ1-2; 8 bases agree with TRBD1. The input for sequencing was PBMCs, taken from a glioma patient whose treatment included an IDH1 peptide vaccine. The TCR sequence derives from a man aged 35-49 years with glioma. CDR3 sequence reads: CASSLTTGANYGYTF. The CDR3, as DNA: TGTGCCAGCAGCTTGACGACAGGGGCCAACTATGGCTACACCTTC.